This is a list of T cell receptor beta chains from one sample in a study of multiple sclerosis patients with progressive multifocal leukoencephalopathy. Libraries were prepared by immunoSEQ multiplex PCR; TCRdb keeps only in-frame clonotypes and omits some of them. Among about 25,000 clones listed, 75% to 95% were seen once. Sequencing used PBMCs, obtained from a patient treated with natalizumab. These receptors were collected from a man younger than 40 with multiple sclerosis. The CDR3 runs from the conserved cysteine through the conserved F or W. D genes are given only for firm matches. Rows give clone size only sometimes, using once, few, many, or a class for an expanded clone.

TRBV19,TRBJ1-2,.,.,CASTMDVLYGYTF,TGTGCCAGTACTATGGACGTTCTCTATGGCTACACCTTC
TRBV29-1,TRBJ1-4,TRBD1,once,CSVEHVEGGADEKLFF,TGCAGCGTTGAACATGTGGAAGGGGGCGCGGACGAAAAACTGTTTTTT
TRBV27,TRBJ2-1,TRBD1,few,CASSLQDRGLVNEQFF,TGTGCCAGCAGTCTTCAAGACAGGGGGCTGGTCAATGAGCAGTTCTTC
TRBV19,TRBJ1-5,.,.,CASSIIGGRGQPQHF,TGTGCCAGTAGTATAATCGGGGGAAGGGGTCAGCCCCAGCATTTT
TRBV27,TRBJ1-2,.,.,CASSLGGPLYGYTF,TGTGCCAGCAGTTTAGGGGGCCCACTATATGGCTACACCTTC
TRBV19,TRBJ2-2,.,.,CASSIRGGSGELFF,TGTGCCAGTAGTATCCGTGGGGGCTCCGGGGAGCTGTTTTTT
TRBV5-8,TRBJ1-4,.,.,CASSARHRATNEKLFF,TGTGCCAGCAGCGCCCGACACCGAGCAACTAATGAAAAACTGTTTTTT
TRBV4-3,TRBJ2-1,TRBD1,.,CASSQTPTRDRLANEQFF,TGCGCCAGCAGCCAAACACCCACCAGGGACAGGTTGGCCAATGAGCAGTTCTTC
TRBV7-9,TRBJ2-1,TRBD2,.,CASSRGTSGDYNEQFF,TGTGCCAGCAGTCGTGGGACTAGCGGGGACTACAATGAGCAGTTCTTC
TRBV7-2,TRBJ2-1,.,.,CASSSTGGSYNEQFF,TGTGCCAGCAGCTCTACCGGGGGCTCCTACAATGAGCAGTTCTTC
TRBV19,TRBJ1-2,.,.,CASSIAKELGYTF,TGTGCCAGTAGTATAGCTAAAGAGCTGGGCTACACCTTC
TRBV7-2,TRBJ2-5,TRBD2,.,CASSLGTSGRAVKETQYF,TGTGCCAGCAGCTTAGGAACTAGCGGGAGGGCAGTAAAAGAGACCCAGTACTTC
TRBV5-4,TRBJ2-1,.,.,CASSPGNNEQFF,TGTGCCAGCAGCCCGGGGAACAATGAGCAGTTCTTC
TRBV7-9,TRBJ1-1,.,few,CASLVWQDTEAFF,TGTGCCAGCTTGGTTTGGCAGGACACTGAAGCTTTCTTT
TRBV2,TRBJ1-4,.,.,CASSVVLGAKLFF,TGTGCCAGCAGTGTTGTCCTCGGGGCAAAACTGTTTTTT
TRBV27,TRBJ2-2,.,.,CASSAKTVTGELFF,TGTGCCAGCAGTGCGAAGACAGTCACCGGGGAGCTGTTTTTT
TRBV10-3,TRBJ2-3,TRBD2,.,CATGTSGSDTQYF,TGTGCCACCGGGACTAGCGGGAGCGATACGCAGTATTTT
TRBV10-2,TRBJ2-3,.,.,CASKSSSTDTQYF,TGCGCCAGCAAGAGCTCTAGCACAGATACGCAGTATTTT
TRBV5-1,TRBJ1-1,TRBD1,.,CASSLDRGHTEAFF,TGCGCCAGCAGCCTGGACAGGGGGCACACTGAAGCTTTCTTT
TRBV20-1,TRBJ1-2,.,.,CSAGMGGGYTF,TGCAGTGCCGGAATGGGGGGTGGCTACACCTTC
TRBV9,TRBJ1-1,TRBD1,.,CASSVASGQGQGGTEAFF,TGTGCCAGCAGCGTAGCGTCGGGACAGGGGCAAGGAGGCACTGAAGCTTTCTTT
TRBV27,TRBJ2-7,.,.,CASSLLPPSAYEQYF,TGTGCCAGCAGTTTACTCCCCCCAAGCGCCTACGAGCAGTACTTC
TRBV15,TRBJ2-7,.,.,CATSTAYGVSYEQYF,TGTGCCACCAGCACGGCCTACGGGGTCTCCTACGAGCAGTACTTC
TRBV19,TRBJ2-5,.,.,CASSMSFGARETQYF,TGTGCCAGTAGTATGTCGTTCGGAGCGAGGGAGACCCAGTACTTC
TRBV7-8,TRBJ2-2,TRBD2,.,CASSLGGAGVTGELFF,TGTGCCAGCAGCTTAGGAGGAGCGGGAGTTACCGGGGAGCTGTTTTTT
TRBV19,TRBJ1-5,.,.,CASSIGAQPQHF,TGTGCCAGTAGTATAGGAGCTCAGCCCCAGCATTTT
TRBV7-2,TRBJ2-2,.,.,CASSFQVRQGGLGGELFF,TGTGCCAGCAGCTTTCAAGTTCGGCAGGGGGGCTTAGGCGGGGAGCTGTTTTTT
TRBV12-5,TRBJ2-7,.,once,CASGSTSRYEQYF,TGTGCTAGTGGATCAACTAGCCGCTACGAGCAGTACTTC
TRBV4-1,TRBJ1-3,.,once,CASSPQGLSSGNTIYF,TGCGCCAGCAGCCCACAGGGCCTTAGCTCTGGAAACACCATATATTTT
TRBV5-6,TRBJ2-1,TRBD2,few,CASSFGLAGVGFF,TGTGCCAGCAGCTTTGGACTAGCGGGAGTGGGGTTCTTC
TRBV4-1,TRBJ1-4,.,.,CASSQDSGWEKLFF,TGCGCCAGCAGCCAAGACTCCGGGTGGGAAAAACTGTTTTTT
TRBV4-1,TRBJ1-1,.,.,CASRGSHNTEAFF,TGCGCCAGCAGGGGGAGCCACAACACTGAAGCTTTCTTT
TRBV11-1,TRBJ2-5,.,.,CASSSQLGETQYF,TGTGCCAGCAGCTCCCAGTTAGGGGAGACCCAGTACTTC
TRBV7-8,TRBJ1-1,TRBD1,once,CASSLATGGLNTEAFF,TGTGCCAGCAGCTTAGCGACAGGGGGGCTGAACACTGAAGCTTTCTTT
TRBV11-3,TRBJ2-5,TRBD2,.,CASSRAGGRSEETQYF,TGTGCCAGCAGCCGGGCGGGCGGGAGATCAGAAGAGACCCAGTACTTC
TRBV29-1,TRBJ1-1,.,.,CSGEESLNTEAFF,TGCAGCGGGGAGGAATCCTTGAACACTGAAGCTTTCTTT
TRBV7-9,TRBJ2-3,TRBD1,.,CASSLGGQGSDTQYF,TGTGCCAGCAGCTTAGGTGGACAGGGTTCAGATACGCAGTATTTT
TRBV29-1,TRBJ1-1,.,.,CSVGQVLMNTEAFF,TGCAGCGTTGGCCAGGTCCTCATGAACACTGAAGCTTTCTTT
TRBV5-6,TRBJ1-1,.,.,CASSLSGGNTEAFF,TGTGCCAGCAGCTTGAGCGGGGGGAACACTGAAGCTTTCTTT
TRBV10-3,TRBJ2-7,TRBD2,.,CAIGGRGRLAGALYEQYF,TGTGCCATCGGGGGGAGGGGAAGATTAGCGGGAGCTCTGTACGAGCAGTACTTC
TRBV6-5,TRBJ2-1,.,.,CASSYSTWVGGEQFF,TGTGCCAGCAGTTACTCGACTTGGGTGGGGGGTGAGCAGTTCTTC
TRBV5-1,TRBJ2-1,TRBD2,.,CASSRGTSGRADEQFF,TGCGCCAGCAGCCGTGGGACTAGCGGGAGGGCCGATGAGCAGTTCTTC
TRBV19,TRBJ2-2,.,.,CASSIGPMTGELFF,TGTGCCAGTAGTATAGGTCCTATGACCGGGGAGCTGTTTTTT
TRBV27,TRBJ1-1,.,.,CASTPGWAGSTEAFF,TGTGCCAGCACCCCCGGCTGGGCAGGGTCGACTGAAGCTTTCTTT
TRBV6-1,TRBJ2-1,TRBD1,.,CASRDRDWTGQFF,TGTGCCAGCAGAGACAGGGATTGGACGGGGCAGTTCTTC
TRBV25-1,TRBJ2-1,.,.,CASSEYVNEQFF,TGTGCCAGCAGTGAATATGTCAATGAGCAGTTCTTC